The count of the clone carrying this T cell receptor beta chain is one. The antigen is unknown. A much larger clone lies a single base off, so this may be a read error. The CDR3 contains 13 residues. The germline CDR1 and CDR2 sequences are MNHNY and SVGAGI (reference sequence). V was pared by 5 bases and J by 4 bases, with 9 bases between. These data belong to a study of shared clonotypes between healthy human individuals. Study as a whole: The donor group consisted of a couple of women and a few men, aged 18 to 49.

Researchers ran the assay at a deep level. This table comes from immunoSEQ multiplex PCR, and its TCRdb copy is limited to in-frame clones, with some not included. The repertoire holds 950,000 to 1,100,000 clones, with 70% to 80% as singletons. Study findings and constraints: Sharing across four donors was highest in naive CD4 (approximately 5%) and lowest in memory CD8 (0.4%). Generation probabilities were higher for clonotypes shared across all four sorted-subset donors than for unshared ones.

The chain combines TRBV6-6 with TRBJ1-3, with D maybe TRBD1 (6 bases). The TCR sequence derives from a man younger than 30 in good health. Some clones in this sample may be carry-over from other donors' samples. Sequencing was done on a sample of memory CD4+ T cells from PBMCs. Documented subset: CD45RA-negative fraction. This chain's CDR3 is CASSPRGGNTIYF. CDR3 in DNA: TGTGCCAGCAGTCCCAGGGGAGGAAACACCATATATTTT.